This T cell receptor beta chain stems from a study of blood T cells in healthy people across ages. Sample donors were healthy Caucasian individuals that came from Russia, aged 6 to 90. A second PCR, run for about 7 to 11 cycles, used a sample-barcoded 5' primer plus a J-beta primer mix. TCRdb analysed the 5' RACE reads with MiXCR anew, one entry per CDR3 protein. The sample lists 1,500,000 or so distinct CDR3 sequences; under 55% were seen once. Germline loops: CDR1 MNHEY, CDR2 SVGEGT. Trimming pared 5 bases from V and 5 bases from J, leaving 16 bases between. This CDR3 has 15 amino acids. The rearrangement links TRBV6-2 or TRBV6-3 to TRBJ2-1; D is undetermined. Material: blood. This clonotype was sampled from a woman between 18 and 29 years old in good health. As DNA, the CDR3 is TGTGCCAGCAGTACCAGCGAGTATAGTAACAATGAGCAGTTCTTC. Translated, it gives CASSTSEYSNNEQFF.